This T cell receptor (beta chain) was recorded in a study of T cell responses to AZD1222 COVID-19 vaccine. Overall study results and limits: Researchers report vaccine-associated CD4 TCRs spanning spike, with dominance at 160-218 and 743-854. It was only 6 or 7 AZD1222 recipients who were seropositive at baseline.

As concerns this clone: What it binds is unknown.

The protocol was immunoSEQ multiplex PCR, while the TCRdb copy is restricted to in-frame clones and leaves out a portion. The top ten clones hold around 0.6% of a sample with approximately 270,000 clones, around 93% of them seen once. The sample was peripheral blood, taken 28 days after the second AZD1222 dose. The receptor comes from an adult who received the AZD1222 COVID-19 vaccine.

DNA for the CDR3: TGTGCCAGCAGCTTAGGGACAGGGTATCAGCCCCAGCATTTT. This encodes CASSLGTGYQPQHF. V gene TRBV7-2 combines with J gene TRBJ1-5, with 8 nucleotides matching TRBD1. Trimming removed 1 base from V and 5 bases from J; junction bases left unmatched: 1. This CDR3 has 14 residues. From germline, CDR1 is SGHTA and CDR2 FQGNSA.